The 29 T cell receptor beta chains in this list originate from one sample, sequenced in a study of T cell responses to AZD1222 COVID-19 vaccine. The assay was immunoSEQ multiplex PCR, and TCRdb's table has in-frame clones only and misses some. The sample consists of 150,000 to 200,000 clones, around 94% of them appearing once. The sample was peripheral blood, taken 28 days after the second dose of the MenACWY control vaccine. The receptors come from an adult who received the MenACWY meningococcal vaccine as a control.

This clone was recorded only once. The rearrangement joins TRBV24-1 to TRBJ1-3; no firm D call. The CDR3 is made up of 12 amino acids. Germline values: CDR1 KGHDR, CDR2 SFDVKD. Trimming stripped 3 bases from V and 8 bases from J, with 7 bases between. In nucleotides, the CDR3 is TGTGCCACCAGTGATGGCGTCGACACCATATATTTT. The encoded protein is CATSDGVDTIYF.

V is TRBV20-1 and J is TRBJ1-5; 9 nucleotides match TRBD1. The CDR3 covers 14 residues. V lost 3 bases to trimming and J lost 3 bases; unmatched junction nucleotides: 3. Germline V CDR1 and CDR2: DFQATT, SNEGSKA (reference sequence). CDR3 region: CSASGTGTNQPQHF. DNA for the CDR3: TGCAGTGCTAGTGGGACAGGGACCAATCAGCCCCAGCATTTT.

The genes are TRBV2 and TRBJ2-1; no clear D gene. Trimming removed 8 bases from V and 7 bases from J, with 21 bases in between. CDR1 is SNHLY, CDR2 FYNNEI, per germline. The CDR3 contains 15 residues. The CDR3 protein is CASPERTPLGNEQFF. CDR3 nucleotides: TGTGCCAGCCCCGAGAGGACGCCTCTGGGAAATGAGCAGTTCTTC.

The chain uses TRBV7-9 and TRBJ2-5; 9 bases line up with TRBD1. This CDR3 is built from 14 residues. Trimming at V came to 6 bases and at J to 5 bases, leaving 7 bases not matched to a gene. Germline CDR1 and CDR2: SEHNR and FQNEAQ (reference sequence). The CDR3 sequence: CASRVDRGGETQYF. In DNA, the CDR3 is TGTGCCAGCAGAGTGGACAGGGGAGGGGAGACCCAGTACTTC.

The chain employs TRBV29-1 and TRBJ1-1; no clear D. Trimming took off 6 bases at V and 5 bases at J, with 7 bases between the two ends. CDR3 length: 10 amino acids. Germline V gives CDR1 SQVTM, CDR2 ANQGSEA. The CDR3 nucleotides read TGCAGCGTCACGAGGACTGAAGCTTTCTTT. It is translated as CSVTRTEAFF.

The rearrangement uses TRBV5-1 and TRBJ2-5, with 9 bases that match TRBD2. Germline assignment: CDR1 SGHRS and CDR2 YFSETQ. The CDR3 covers 16 residues. Germline trimming cut 0 bases from V and 2 bases from J; bases unmatched to any gene: 5. This CDR3 reads CASSLAPSGAQETQYF. For the CDR3, the DNA is TGCGCCAGCAGCTTGGCTCCTAGCGGGGCGCAAGAGACCCAGTACTTC.

The chain carries TRBV19 and TRBJ1-1, with D possibly matching TRBD1 (6 bases). Germline values: CDR1 LNHDA, CDR2 SQIVND (reference sequence). CDR3 length: 15 residues. V dropped 0 bases and J dropped 2 bases, with 10 bases sitting between them. The CDR3 bases are TGTGCCAGTAGTATAGACAGGACAGTTAACACTGAAGCTTTCTTT. Its translation: CASSIDRTVNTEAFF.

The chain uses TRBV7-2 and TRBJ2-7, with 8 bases aligning to TRBD1. Germline V gene sequence: CDR1 SGHTA, CDR2 FQGNSA. With 3 bases clipped from V and 4 bases from J, the junction kept 5 bases outside the gene matches. The CDR3 spans 14 residues. CDR3 amino acids: CASSLIQGGYEQYF. Written as DNA, the CDR3 is TGTGCCAGCAGCTTGATACAGGGGGGATACGAGCAGTACTTC.

V gene TRBV7-9 combines with J gene TRBJ2-7; TRBD2 agrees at 10 bases. CDR3 size: 15 residues. Losses at the gene ends were 6 bases for V and 2 bases for J; bases not matched to a gene: 7. Per the germline V gene, CDR1 is SEHNR and CDR2 is FQNEAQ (reference sequence). The CDR3 DNA is TGTGCCAGCAGAACCCTAGCGGGAGATCCCTACGAGCAGTACTTC. This codes for CASRTLAGDPYEQYF.

The chain has TRBV29-1 and TRBJ2-2; tentatively, D is TRBD1 or TRBD2 (5 bases each). The germline V gene encodes CDR1 SQVTM and CDR2 ANQGSEA. The CDR3 loop spans 13 amino acids. CDR3 sequence reads: CSTGAGDTGELFF. The CDR3, as DNA: TGCTCCACCGGGGCAGGCGACACCGGGGAGCTGTTTTTT.

V gene TRBV28 combines with J gene TRBJ1-1, with TRBD1 matching over 8 bases. J was trimmed by 4 bases and V by 5 bases; bases with no gene match: 6. CDR1 and CDR2 (germline): MDHEN, SYDVKM. CDR3 length: 14 amino acids. The DNA of the CDR3 is TGTGCCAGCAGTCGACAGGGGCTTGGCACTGAAGCTTTCTTT. It encodes CASSRQGLGTEAFF.

The V and J genes are TRBV19 and TRBJ2-3, with TRBD2 identical over 10 bases. Germline CDR1 LNHDA, CDR2 SQIVND (reference sequence). V was clipped by 5 bases and J by 5 bases; unmatched bases: 10. CDR3 length equals 16 residues. This CDR3 reads CASSDRSGRAIDTQYF. The DNA of the CDR3 is TGTGCCAGTAGTGACCGGAGCGGGAGGGCCATAGATACGCAGTATTTT.

This clone appeared a few times. V is TRBV18 and J is TRBJ2-1, with 7 bases matching TRBD2. Germline lookup yields CDR1 KGHSH and CDR2 LQKENI. J lost 4 bases, V lost 6 bases, and 15 bases had no gene match. The CDR3 consists of 17 residues. The CDR3 loop reads CASSPFVVSGSYNEQFF. As DNA, the CDR3 is TGTGCCAGCTCTCCCTTTGTTGTTAGCGGGTCATACAATGAGCAGTTCTTC.

The V and J genes are TRBV2 and TRBJ1-4; 8 nucleotides match TRBD1. The trim removed 6 bases at V and 8 bases at J, leaving 8 bases unmatched. This CDR3 contains 14 residues. CDR1 is SNHLY and CDR2 is FYNNEI in the germline V gene. The CDR3 nucleotides read TGTGCCAGCAGAACAGGGGGTGGGGGAGAAAAACTGTTTTTT. This translates into CASRTGGGGEKLFF.

This clone occurred once. The chain is built from TRBV19 and TRBJ2-3; D is ambiguous. The V end was cut by 9 bases, the J end by 0 bases, with 13 bases between. Germline V gene lookup returns CDR1 LNHDA and CDR2 SQIVND (reference sequence). There are 14 residues in the CDR3. CDR3 in DNA: TGTGCCAGCCTTTGGGCGACGAGCACAGATACGCAGTATTTT. This translates into CASLWATSTDTQYF.

The rearrangement uses TRBV28 and TRBJ1-6; 9 nucleotides agree with TRBD1. Germline CDR1 is MDHEN and CDR2 is SYDVKM. V was clipped by 10 bases and J by 6 bases; unmatched bases: 4. The CDR3 totals 13 residues. CDR3 sequence (DNA): TGTGCCACCGGGGACAGGGTTAATTCACCCCTCCACTTT. This translates into CATGDRVNSPLHF.

This chain joins TRBV6-2 or TRBV6-3 and TRBJ1-1; perhaps TRBD1 as D (5 bases). The germline CDR1 and CDR2 sequences are MNHEY and SVGEGT. The CDR3 loop spans 14 amino acids. V lost 4 bases, J lost 1 base, and 10 bases lay in between. The CDR3 region is CASSLQGPNTEAFF. The CDR3 DNA reads as TGTGCCAGCAGTTTGCAGGGACCGAACACTGAAGCTTTCTTT.

This chain connects TRBV10-3 to TRBJ1-2; D is undetermined. Germline CDR1 is ENHRY and CDR2 is SYGVKD. The CDR3 totals 13 residues. V lost 4 bases to trimming and J lost 2 bases, with 8 bases between them. CDR3 bases: TGTGCCATCAGTGGGCAGGAGAACTATGGCTACACCTTC. Protein sequence: CAISGQENYGYTF.

The V call is TRBV14, the J call TRBJ1-1, with D perhaps matching TRBD1 (5 bases). Trimming took off 4 bases at V and 0 bases at J, with 12 bases between the two ends. Germline CDR1 reads SGHDN; CDR2 reads FVKESK. This CDR3 has 15 amino acids. CDR3: CASSRTGYMNTEAFF. As DNA, the CDR3 is TGTGCCAGCAGCCGAACAGGCTATATGAACACTGAAGCTTTCTTT.

The V call is TRBV7-9, the J call TRBJ1-3; tentatively, D is TRBD1 (5 bases). V lost 5 bases and J 7 bases, leaving 12 bases between the germline ends. The CDR3 consists of 13 residues. Germline V lookup: CDR1 SEHNR, CDR2 FQNEAQ (reference sequence). The CDR3 region has the DNA TGTGCCAGCAGCCCCGGGGGAAGTAACACCATATATTTT. Amino acid sequence: CASSPGGSNTIYF.

The rearrangement links TRBV5-5 to TRBJ1-4, with 8 bases identical to TRBD1. In germline, CDR1 is SGHKS, CDR2 YYEKEE (reference sequence). The trim removed 5 bases at V and 8 bases at J, leaving 2 bases unmatched. CDR3 length equals 12 residues. CDR3 protein: CASRTGEEKLFF. CDR3 nucleotide sequence: TGTGCCAGCAGGACAGGGGAGGAAAAACTGTTTTTT.

A single count supports this clone. V gene TRBV21-1 combines with J gene TRBJ2-7; the DNA was not used to check the table's D call, TRBD2. TRBV21-1 constitutes a pseudogene. This CDR3 is 18 amino acids long. The CDR3 loop reads CASSKYHSAANPAYEQYF. The CDR3, as DNA: TGTGCCAGCAGCAAATACCACTCAGCGGCCAACCCGGCCTACGAGCAGTACTTC.

The chain links TRBV27 to TRBJ1-5, with TRBD1 matching 7 bases. This CDR3 is built from 14 residues. Germline V lookup: CDR1 MNHEY, CDR2 SMNVEV (reference sequence). V trimming: 8 bases; J trimming: 6 bases; junction bases outside the gene matches: 10. CDR3: CASRVRGEGQPQHF. For the CDR3, the DNA is TGTGCCAGCCGCGTCAGGGGGGAGGGTCAGCCCCAGCATTTT.

The rearrangement links TRBV7-9 to TRBJ1-5; D gene ambiguous. The CDR3 spans 12 residues. Looked up from germline, CDR1 is SEHNR and CDR2 is FQNEAQ (reference sequence). V lost 2 bases, J lost 5 bases, and 4 bases lay in between. In DNA, the CDR3 is TGTGCCAGCAGCTTATTCGATCAGCCCCAGCATTTT. The encoded protein is CASSLFDQPQHF. Looking up the rest from reference TRBV7-9 and TRBJ1-5 gives the full variable domain: DTGVSQNPRHKITKRGQNVTFRCDPISEHNRLYWYRQTLGQGPEFLTYFQNEAQLEKSRLLSDRFSAERPKGSFSTLEIQRTEQGDSAMYLCASSLFDQPQHFGDGTRLSIL.

The chain employs TRBV5-1 and TRBJ2-1; no definite D call. Per germline, CDR1 SGHRS and CDR2 YFSETQ. Trimming took off 0 bases at V and 7 bases at J, with 8 bases between the two ends. This CDR3 spans 13 amino acids. CDR3 amino acids: CASSLVLRNEQFF. CDR3 DNA: TGCGCCAGCAGCTTGGTTCTTAGGAATGAGCAGTTCTTC.

This chain uses TRBV25-1 with TRBJ2-3; 7 positions agree with TRBD1. The germline gives CDR1 MGHDK, CDR2 SYGVNS. V trimming: 4 bases; J trimming: 4 bases; junction bases outside the gene matches: 8. The CDR3 runs to 15 residues. CDR3 DNA: TGTGCCAGCAGTGCCGGACAGGAAGCTTCAGATACGCAGTATTTT. Residues: CASSAGQEASDTQYF.

The V and J genes are TRBV4-1 and TRBJ2-3; D possibly corresponds to TRBD2 (6 bases). The CDR3 loop spans 15 amino acids. V was clipped by 3 bases and J by 2 bases, with 12 bases between them. In germline, CDR1 is MGHRA, CDR2 YSYEKL. The CDR3 DNA follows: TGCGCCAGCAGCCATGGCGGGACTGTCACAGATACGCAGTATTTT. Its translation is CASSHGGTVTDTQYF.

The rearrangement links TRBV30 to TRBJ1-5; a possible D gene is TRBD1 (5 bases). Germline V gene lookup returns CDR1 GTSNPN and CDR2 SVGIG (reference sequence). V lost 2 bases to trimming and J lost 6 bases, with 11 bases between them. This CDR3 contains 13 residues. The CDR3 here is CAWSQGIGQPQHF. The CDR3 nucleotides are TGTGCCTGGAGTCAGGGAATCGGTCAGCCCCAGCATTTT.

V is TRBV5-1 and J is TRBJ2-7; 9 nucleotides agree with TRBD2. Trimming removed 3 bases from V and 3 bases from J; junction bases left unmatched: 4. Germline CDR1 reads SGHRS; CDR2 reads YFSETQ. The CDR3 has 14 amino acids. This chain's CDR3 is CASSSAGGNYEQYF. The CDR3 nucleotides read TGCGCCAGCAGCTCCGCGGGAGGGAACTACGAGCAGTACTTC.